The subject of this entry is one TCR beta chain. Antigen specificity is unknown. These data belong to a study of T cell responses to AZD1222 COVID-19 vaccine. General observations from the study: After the peak T cell response, and only then, were repertoires sampled. Across spike, vaccine-associated CD4 TCRs were found, dominant at 160-218 and 743-854.

Pooling was applied to second doses at about 4 or about 12 weeks. TCRdb keeps only in-frame clones here, not all; method: immunoSEQ multiplex PCR. The sample holds some 180,000 clones; over 90% are singletons and the top ten take about 2.1%. The TCR was taken from an adult who received the AZD1222 COVID-19 vaccine. Sequencing used peripheral blood, obtained 28 days after the second AZD1222 dose.

CDR3 nucleotides: TGTGCCACCAGTGACCCTACAGGGAAGAACACCGGGGAGCTGTTTTTT. Its protein is CATSDPTGKNTGELFF. This sequence joins TRBV24-1 and TRBJ2-2, with D maybe TRBD1 (6 bases). V was clipped by 4 bases and J by 1 base, with 12 bases between them. The CDR3 is made up of 16 amino acids. From germline, CDR1 is KGHDR and CDR2 SFDVKD.